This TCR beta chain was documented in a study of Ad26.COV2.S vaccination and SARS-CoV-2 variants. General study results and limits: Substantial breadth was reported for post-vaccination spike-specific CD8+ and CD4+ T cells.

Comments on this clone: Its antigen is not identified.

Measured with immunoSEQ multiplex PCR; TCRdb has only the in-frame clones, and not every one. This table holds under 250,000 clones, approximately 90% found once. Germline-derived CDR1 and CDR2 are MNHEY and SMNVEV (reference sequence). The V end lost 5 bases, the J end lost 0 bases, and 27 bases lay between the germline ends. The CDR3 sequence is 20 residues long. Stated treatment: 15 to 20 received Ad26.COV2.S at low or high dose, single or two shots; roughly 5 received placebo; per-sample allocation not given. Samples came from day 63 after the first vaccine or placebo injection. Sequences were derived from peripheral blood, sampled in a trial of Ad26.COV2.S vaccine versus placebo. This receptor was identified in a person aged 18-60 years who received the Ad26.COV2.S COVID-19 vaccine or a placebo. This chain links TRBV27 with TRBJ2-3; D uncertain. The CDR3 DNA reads TGTGCCAGCAGTACATCAACCGGGCCACTACTTTACCCTAGCACAGATACGCAGTATTTT. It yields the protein CASSTSTGPLLYPSTDTQYF.